These 13 T cell receptor beta chains share one sample of origin, sequenced in a study of CD8 T cells in Susac syndrome. RNA was extracted with the RNeasy kit, and a quantity of roughly 0.5 to 1 ug was reverse transcribed using random hexamers. TCRdb passed the immunoSEQ multiplex PCR reads through MiXCR, listing each CDR3 protein once. The table lists about 300,000 distinct CDR3 sequences, around 84% of them singletons. The specimen sequenced was CD8+ T cells from PBMCs. Receptors originate from a human donor with multiple sclerosis.

This chain links TRBV5-1 with TRBJ2-1; perhaps TRBD2 as D (6 bases). V lost 1 base, J lost 2 bases, and 13 bases lay in between. This CDR3 region has 16 residues. Germline CDR1 reads SGHRS; CDR2 reads YFSETQ. CDR3 amino acids: CASSLSTSSAYNEQFF. The CDR3 region has the DNA TGCGCCAGCAGCTTGTCTACTAGCAGTGCCTACAATGAGCAGTTCTTC.

This clonotype appeared once. The chain joins TRBV20-1 to TRBJ1-1, with D hard to call. This CDR3 has 14 residues. V was clipped by 6 bases and J by 2 bases, with 16 bases between them. The germline V gene has CDR1 DFQATT and CDR2 SNEGSKA (reference sequence). In DNA, the CDR3 is TGCAGTGCCCCGTGGGCAGTCGGAAACACTGAAGCTTTCTTT. As protein: CSAPWAVGNTEAFF.

This rearrangement joins TRBV30 to TRBJ1-5; D is undetermined. Germline CDR1 is GTSNPN and CDR2 is SVGIG (reference sequence). The CDR3 totals 16 residues. Trimming took 3 bases from V and 3 from J, leaving 18 bases between them. This CDR3 reads CAWSPDAGDNNQPQHF. The CDR3 nucleotides are TGTGCCTGGAGCCCCGATGCCGGAGATAACAATCAGCCCCAGCATTTT.

The CDR3 DNA sequence: TGTGCCAGCAGTTCGCCGGACAGTAACTATGGCTACACCTTC. Its translation is CASSSPDSNYGYTF. This chain uses TRBV27 with TRBJ1-2; maybe TRBD1 (6 bases). The CDR3 is made up of 14 amino acids. Germline CDR1 is MNHEY and CDR2 is SMNVEV (reference sequence). V gave up 4 bases and J gave up 1 base, with 10 bases separating them.

The J gene is TRBJ1-6, the V gene TRBV6-5, with a possible D match to TRBD1 (5 bases). Trimming shortened V by 2 bases and J by 3 bases, and 17 bases separated the two germline ends. Germline CDR1 reads MNHEY; CDR2 reads SVGAGI. This CDR3 contains 18 residues. As DNA, the CDR3 is TGTGCCAGCAGTTACCTCTCCCGGCAGGGCTTCTATAATTCACCCCTCCACTTT. Protein product: CASSYLSRQGFYNSPLHF.

The rearrangement uses TRBV11-2 and TRBJ2-7, with D maybe TRBD1 (5 bases). Germline V gene sequence: CDR1 SGHAT, CDR2 FQNNGV. V lost 3 bases to trimming and J lost 4 bases, with 13 bases between them. CDR3 length equals 14 residues. The CDR3, as DNA: TGTGCCAGCAGCTTTCGACAGAGCGCTTACGAGCAGTACTTC. Protein product: CASSFRQSAYEQYF.

A word on this clonotype: Germline and junction disagree at one end, which may indicate a read error. The V and J genes are TRBV14 and TRBJ2-4; D call uncertain. Germline CDR1 SGHDN, CDR2 FVKESK. This CDR3 is 15 amino acids long. The CDR3 is CASGQGGLAKNIQYF. DNA for the CDR3: TGTGCCAGCGGCCAAGGTGGGCTAGCCAAAAACATTCAGTACTTC.

This clonotype was picked up a small number of times. The V and J genes are TRBV6-1 and TRBJ1-1, with TRBD1 as a possible D gene (6 bases). This CDR3 region has 14 residues. V was cut by 7 bases and J by 2 bases, with 14 bases left in between. CDR1 and CDR2 from the germline V gene are MNHNS and SASEGT. The CDR3 is CASKTLQGNTEAFF. CDR3 nucleotide sequence: TGTGCCAGCAAGACATTACAGGGAAACACTGAAGCTTTCTTT.

The V call is TRBV28, the J call TRBJ1-2; TRBD1 matches 10 bases. The J segment lost 6 bases and the V segment lost 6 bases, leaving 10 bases of the junction unmatched. This CDR3 has 15 residues. Germline V gives CDR1 MDHEN, CDR2 SYDVKM. CDR3 sequence (DNA): TGTGCCAGCAGCCCTGACCCGACAGGGGGCAATGGCTACACCTTC. Translation gives CASSPDPTGGNGYTF.

This chain joins TRBV4-1 and TRBJ2-3, with a weak D call TRBD2 (5 bases). V lost 0 bases, J lost 1 base, and 11 bases lay in between. CDR3 size: 16 residues. The germline CDR1 and CDR2 sequences are MGHRA and YSYEKL. This chain's CDR3 is CASSQDPGKGTDTQYF. As DNA, the CDR3 is TGCGCCAGCAGCCAAGATCCGGGAAAGGGCACAGATACGCAGTATTTT.

This clonotype turned up a few times. The chain has TRBV7-9 and TRBJ1-5, with D perhaps matching TRBD1 (5 bases). CDR3 length: 13 residues. In germline, CDR1 is SEHNR, CDR2 FQNEAQ (reference sequence). Trimming removed 8 bases from V and 7 bases from J, with 15 bases in between. The CDR3 reads CASDGGANQPQHF. CDR3 bases: TGTGCCAGCGATGGAGGGGCCAACCAGCCCCAGCATTTT.

The chain combines TRBV20-1 with TRBJ2-7; perhaps TRBD2 as D (6 bases). Germline V CDR1 and CDR2: DFQATT, SNEGSKA (reference sequence). Trimming took 0 bases from V and 3 from J, leaving 15 bases between them. The CDR3 totals 15 residues. The CDR3 protein is CSARELREVNYEQYF. In DNA form, the CDR3 reads TGCAGTGCTAGAGAGCTGAGGGAGGTTAACTACGAGCAGTACTTC.

This sequence joins TRBV25-1 and TRBJ1-3, with 7 bases lining up with TRBD1. The CDR3 is 17 residues long. Germline V lookup: CDR1 MGHDK, CDR2 SYGVNS. V lost 4 bases and J lost 3; bases outside the gene matches: 12. The CDR3 bases are TGTGCCAGCAGTGCCCGGTACAGGGGAAATGATGGAAACACCATATATTTT. Amino acid sequence: CASSARYRGNDGNTIYF.